This T cell receptor (beta chain) was sequenced during a study of T cell clonality in common variable immunodeficiency. Study-wide results and limits: Links between repertoire features and CVID complications were heterogeneity-limited. CVID subjects showed higher TCRbeta clonality than healthy controls.

Looked up from germline, CDR1 is MGHRA and CDR2 is YSYEKL. The CDR3 length is 15 residues. Trimming took off 4 bases at V and 5 bases at J, with 16 bases between the two ends. This clone was recorded at least ten times. The antigen remains unidentified. Read data end 3 residues before the CDR3 end; the end is taken from the germline J gene. Each donor provided about 5 to 8 ml of heparinized whole blood. The protocol was immunoSEQ multiplex PCR, while the TCRdb copy is restricted to in-frame clones and leaves out a portion. In total the sample includes over 55,000 clones, none of them seen once. The chain recombines TRBV4-1 with TRBJ2-3; possibly TRBD2 for D (6 bases). The sequence was obtained from a person between 18 and 75 years old in good health. The specimen was peripheral blood mononuclear cells. The part of the CDR3 DNA that was read is TGCGCCAGCAGCCTTAGGCGGGAATGGTTAGATACG. It codes for CASSLRREWLDT. In full, the CDR3 is CASSLRREWLDTQYF.